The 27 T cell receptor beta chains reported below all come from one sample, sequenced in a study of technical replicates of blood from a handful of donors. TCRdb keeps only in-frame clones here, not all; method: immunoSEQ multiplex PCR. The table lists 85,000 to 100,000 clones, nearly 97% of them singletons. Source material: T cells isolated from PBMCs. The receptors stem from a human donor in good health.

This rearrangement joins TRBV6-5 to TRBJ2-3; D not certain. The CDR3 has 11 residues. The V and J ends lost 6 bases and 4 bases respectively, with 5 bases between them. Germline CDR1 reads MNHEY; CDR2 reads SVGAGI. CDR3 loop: CASSRSDTQYF. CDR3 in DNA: TGTGCCAGCAGCCGGTCAGATACGCAGTATTTT.

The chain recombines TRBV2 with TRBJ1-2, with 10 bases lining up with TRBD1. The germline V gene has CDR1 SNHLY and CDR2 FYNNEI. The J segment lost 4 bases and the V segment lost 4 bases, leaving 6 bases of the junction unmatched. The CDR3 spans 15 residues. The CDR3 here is CASSVRDRGVYGYTF. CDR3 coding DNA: TGTGCCAGCAGTGTCCGGGACAGGGGTGTCTATGGCTACACCTTC.

The CDR3 reads CASSSGLDGRTQYF. The CDR3, as DNA: TGTGCCAGCAGCTCAGGGCTTGACGGGAGGACTCAGTACTTC. The chain combines TRBV7-9 with TRBJ2-5; TRBD2 agrees at 7 bases. Germline V lookup: CDR1 SEHNR, CDR2 FQNEAQ (reference sequence). The CDR3 totals 14 residues. The J segment lost 11 bases and the V segment lost 4 bases, leaving 13 bases of the junction unmatched.

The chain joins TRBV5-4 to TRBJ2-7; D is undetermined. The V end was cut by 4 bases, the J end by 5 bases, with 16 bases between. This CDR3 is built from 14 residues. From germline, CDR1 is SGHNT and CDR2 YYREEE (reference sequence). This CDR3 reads CASSPEYVGHEQYF. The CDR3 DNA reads TGTGCCAGCAGCCCCGAGTACGTGGGCCACGAGCAGTACTTC.

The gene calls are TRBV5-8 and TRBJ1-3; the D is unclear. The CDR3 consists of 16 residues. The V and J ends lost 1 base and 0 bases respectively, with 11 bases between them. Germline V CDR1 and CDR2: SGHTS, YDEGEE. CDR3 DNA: TGTGCCAGCAGCTTGATGGGAGGATTCTCTGGAAACACCATATATTTT. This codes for CASSLMGGFSGNTIYF.

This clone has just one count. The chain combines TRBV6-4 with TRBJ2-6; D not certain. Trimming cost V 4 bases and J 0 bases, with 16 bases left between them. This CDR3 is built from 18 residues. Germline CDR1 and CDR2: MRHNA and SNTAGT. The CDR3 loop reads CASSGVGSLSSGANVLTF. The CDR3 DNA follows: TGTGCCAGCAGTGGGGTGGGCAGCTTAAGCTCTGGGGCCAACGTCCTGACTTTC.

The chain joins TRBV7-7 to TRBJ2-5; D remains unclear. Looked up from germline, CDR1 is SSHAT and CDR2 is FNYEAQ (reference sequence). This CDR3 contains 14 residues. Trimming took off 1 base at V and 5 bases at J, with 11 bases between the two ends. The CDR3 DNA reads TGTGCCAGCAGCTTAGGAGGTAACGATGAGACCCAGTACTTC. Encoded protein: CASSLGGNDETQYF. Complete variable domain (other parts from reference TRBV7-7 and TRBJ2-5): GAGVSQSPRYKVTKRGQDVTLRCDPISSHATLYWYQQALGQGPEFLTYFNYEAQPDKSGLPSDRFSAERPEGSISTLTIQRTEQRDSAMYRCASSLGGNDETQYFGPGTRLLVL.

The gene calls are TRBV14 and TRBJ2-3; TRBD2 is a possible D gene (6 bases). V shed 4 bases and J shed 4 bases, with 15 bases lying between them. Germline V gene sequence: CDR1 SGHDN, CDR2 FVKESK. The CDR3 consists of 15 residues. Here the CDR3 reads CASSLRPEGPDTQYF. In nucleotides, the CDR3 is TGTGCCAGCAGCCTACGACCGGAGGGCCCAGATACGCAGTATTTT.

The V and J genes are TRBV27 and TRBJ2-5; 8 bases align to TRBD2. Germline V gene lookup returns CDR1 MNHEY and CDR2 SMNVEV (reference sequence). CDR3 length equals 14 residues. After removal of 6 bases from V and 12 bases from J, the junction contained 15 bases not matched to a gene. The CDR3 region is CASRNLTLSGEKYF. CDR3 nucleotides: TGTGCCAGCAGAAACCTCACTCTTAGCGGGGAGAAGTACTTC.

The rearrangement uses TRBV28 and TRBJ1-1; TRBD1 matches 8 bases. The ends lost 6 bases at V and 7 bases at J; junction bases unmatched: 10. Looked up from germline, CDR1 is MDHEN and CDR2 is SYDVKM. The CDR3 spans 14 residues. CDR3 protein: CASRTTDREYEAFF. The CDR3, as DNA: TGTGCCAGCAGGACAACGGACAGGGAGTATGAAGCTTTCTTT.

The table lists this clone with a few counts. CDR3 amino acids: CASSEGTAQDYGYTF. DNA of the CDR3: TGCGCCAGCAGTGAGGGGACAGCCCAAGACTATGGCTACACCTTC. The J gene is TRBJ1-2, the V gene TRBV10-2; 7 bases fit TRBD1. V was pared by 2 bases and J by 3 bases, with 6 bases of the junction left unmatched. The CDR3 spans 15 residues. Looked up from germline, CDR1 is WSHSY and CDR2 is SAAADI.

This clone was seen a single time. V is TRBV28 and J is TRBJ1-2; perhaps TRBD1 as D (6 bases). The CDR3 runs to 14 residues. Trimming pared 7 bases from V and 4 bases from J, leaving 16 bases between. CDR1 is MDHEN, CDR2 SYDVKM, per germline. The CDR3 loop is CASNQDRRGYGYTF. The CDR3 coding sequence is TGTGCCAGCAACCAGGACAGAAGGGGCTATGGCTACACCTTC.

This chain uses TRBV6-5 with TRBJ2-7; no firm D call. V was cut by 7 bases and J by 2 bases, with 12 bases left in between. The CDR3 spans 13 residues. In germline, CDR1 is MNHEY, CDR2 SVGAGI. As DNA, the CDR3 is TGTGCCAGCATTTCATACAAGACCTACGAGCAGTACTTC. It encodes CASISYKTYEQYF.

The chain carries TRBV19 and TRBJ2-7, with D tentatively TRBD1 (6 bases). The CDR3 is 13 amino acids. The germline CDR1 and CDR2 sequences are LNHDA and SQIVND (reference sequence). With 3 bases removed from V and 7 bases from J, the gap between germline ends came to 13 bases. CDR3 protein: CASSIGQTGEQYF. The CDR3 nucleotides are TGTGCCAGTAGTATTGGACAGACGGGGGAGCAGTACTTC.

The CDR3 DNA follows: TGTGCCAGCAGTTTAGGGCCGAACTACGAGCAGTACTTC. Encoded protein: CASSLGPNYEQYF. The chain is built from TRBV27 and TRBJ2-7; D remains ambiguous. Germline CDR1 is MNHEY and CDR2 is SMNVEV (reference sequence). The V and J ends lost 2 bases and 3 bases respectively, with 8 bases between them. The CDR3 is 13 residues long.

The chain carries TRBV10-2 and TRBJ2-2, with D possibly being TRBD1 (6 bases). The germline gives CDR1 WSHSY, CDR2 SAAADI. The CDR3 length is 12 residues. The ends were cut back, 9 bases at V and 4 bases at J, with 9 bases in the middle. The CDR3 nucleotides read TGCGCCAGTATACAGGGCACCGGGGAGCTGTTTTTT. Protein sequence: CASIQGTGELFF.

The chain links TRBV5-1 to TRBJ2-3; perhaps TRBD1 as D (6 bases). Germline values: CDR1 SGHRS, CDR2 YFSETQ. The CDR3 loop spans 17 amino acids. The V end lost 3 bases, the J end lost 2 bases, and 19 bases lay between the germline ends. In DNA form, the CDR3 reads TGCGCCAGCAGCTATCGTGGTACGCTGGGGGCCACAGATACGCAGTATTTT. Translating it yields CASSYRGTLGATDTQYF.

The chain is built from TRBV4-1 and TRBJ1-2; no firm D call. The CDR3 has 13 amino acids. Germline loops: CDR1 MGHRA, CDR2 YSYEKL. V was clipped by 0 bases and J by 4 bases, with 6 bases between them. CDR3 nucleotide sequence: TGCGCCAGCAGCCAAGATTCGGGCTATGGCTACACCTTC. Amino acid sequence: CASSQDSGYGYTF.

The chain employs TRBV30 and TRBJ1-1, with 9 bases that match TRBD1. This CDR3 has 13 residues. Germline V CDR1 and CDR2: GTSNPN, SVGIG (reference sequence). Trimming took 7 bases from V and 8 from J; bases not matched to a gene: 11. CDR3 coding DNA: TGTGCCTTCCCGGGACAGGGAATAAGGGAAGCTTTCTTT. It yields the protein CAFPGQGIREAFF.

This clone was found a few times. Here the CDR3 DNA reads TGTGCCAGTAGTTTGGAGCCAGGGGGCAATCAGCCCCAGCATTTT. Translating gives CASSLEPGGNQPQHF. V usage is TRBV19 and J usage is TRBJ1-5; tentative D call: TRBD1 (6 bases). The CDR3 loop spans 15 amino acids. CDR1 and CDR2 from the germline V gene are LNHDA and SQIVND (reference sequence). Trimming stripped 5 bases from V and 2 bases from J, with 13 bases between.

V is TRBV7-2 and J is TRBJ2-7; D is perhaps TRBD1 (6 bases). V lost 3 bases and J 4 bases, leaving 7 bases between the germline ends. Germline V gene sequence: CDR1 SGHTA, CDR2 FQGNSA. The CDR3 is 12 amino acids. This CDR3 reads CASSLTGYEQYF. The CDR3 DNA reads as TGTGCCAGCAGCTTGACAGGTTACGAGCAGTACTTC.

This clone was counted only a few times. CDR3 in amino acids: CASSEPGSPHEQYF. The CDR3 region has the DNA TGTGCCAGCAGTGAACCCGGGAGTCCCCACGAGCAGTACTTC. The chain joins TRBV2 to TRBJ2-7; D perhaps matches TRBD2 (6 bases). The germline CDR1 and CDR2 sequences are SNHLY and FYNNEI. With 2 bases removed from V and 5 bases from J, the gap between germline ends came to 13 bases. CDR3 length equals 14 residues.

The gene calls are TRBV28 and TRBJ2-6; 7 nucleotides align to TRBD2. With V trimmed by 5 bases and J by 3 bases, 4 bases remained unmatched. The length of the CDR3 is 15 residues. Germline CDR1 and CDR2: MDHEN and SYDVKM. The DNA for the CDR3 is TGTGCCAGCAGTGGGGGAGGGCTTGGGGCCAACGTCCTGACTTTC. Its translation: CASSGGGLGANVLTF.

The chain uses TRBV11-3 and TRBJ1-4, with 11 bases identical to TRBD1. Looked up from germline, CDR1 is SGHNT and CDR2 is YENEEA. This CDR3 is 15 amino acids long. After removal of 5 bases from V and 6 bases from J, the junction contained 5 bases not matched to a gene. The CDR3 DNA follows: TGTGCCAGCAGCACCTGGACAGGGGGCGATGAAAAACTGTTTTTT. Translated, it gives CASSTWTGGDEKLFF.

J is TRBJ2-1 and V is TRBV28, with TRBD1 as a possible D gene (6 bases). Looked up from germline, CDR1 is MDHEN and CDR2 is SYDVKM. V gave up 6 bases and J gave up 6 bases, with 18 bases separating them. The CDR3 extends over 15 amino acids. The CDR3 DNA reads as TGTGCCAGCAGGGTCCCGACAGGTTCAGGCAATGAGCAGTTCTTC. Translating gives CASRVPTGSGNEQFF.

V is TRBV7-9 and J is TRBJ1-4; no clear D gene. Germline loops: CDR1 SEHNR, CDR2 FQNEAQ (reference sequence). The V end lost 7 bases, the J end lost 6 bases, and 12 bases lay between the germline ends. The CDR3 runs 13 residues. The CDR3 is CASISWEDEKLFF. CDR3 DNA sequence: TGTGCCAGCATTTCCTGGGAGGATGAAAAACTGTTTTTT.

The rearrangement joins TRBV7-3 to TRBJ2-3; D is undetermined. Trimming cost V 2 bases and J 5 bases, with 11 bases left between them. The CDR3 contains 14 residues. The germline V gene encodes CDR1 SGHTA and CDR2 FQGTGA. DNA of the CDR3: TGTGCCAGCAGCTTACGATCTAGTCAAGATACGCAGTATTTT. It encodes CASSLRSSQDTQYF. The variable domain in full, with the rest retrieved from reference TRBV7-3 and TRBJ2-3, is GAGVSQTPSNKVTEKGKYVELRCDPISGHTALYWYRQSLGQGPEFLIYFQGTGAADDSGLPNDRFFAVRPEGSVSTLKIQRTERGDSAVYLCASSLRSSQDTQYFGPGTRLTVL.